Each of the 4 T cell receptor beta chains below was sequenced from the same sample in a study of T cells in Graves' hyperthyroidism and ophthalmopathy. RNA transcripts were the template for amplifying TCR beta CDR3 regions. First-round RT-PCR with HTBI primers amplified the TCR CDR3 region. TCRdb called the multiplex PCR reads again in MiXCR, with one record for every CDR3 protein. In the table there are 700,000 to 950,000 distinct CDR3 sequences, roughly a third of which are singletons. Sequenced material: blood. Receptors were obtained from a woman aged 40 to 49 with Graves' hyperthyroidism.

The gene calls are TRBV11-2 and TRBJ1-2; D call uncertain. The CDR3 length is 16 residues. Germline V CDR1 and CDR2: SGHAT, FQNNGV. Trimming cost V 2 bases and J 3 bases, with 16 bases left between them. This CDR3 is CASSLFLSAGDYGYTF. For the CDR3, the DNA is TGTGCCAGCAGCTTATTTCTTTCAGCCGGTGACTATGGCTACACCTTC.

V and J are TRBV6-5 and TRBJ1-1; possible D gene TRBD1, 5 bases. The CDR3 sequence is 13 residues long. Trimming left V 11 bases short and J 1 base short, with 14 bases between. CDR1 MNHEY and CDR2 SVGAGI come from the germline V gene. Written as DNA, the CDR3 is TGTGCCTCTCAACCCAGGGAGAACACTGAAGCTTTCTTT. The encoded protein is CASQPRENTEAFF.

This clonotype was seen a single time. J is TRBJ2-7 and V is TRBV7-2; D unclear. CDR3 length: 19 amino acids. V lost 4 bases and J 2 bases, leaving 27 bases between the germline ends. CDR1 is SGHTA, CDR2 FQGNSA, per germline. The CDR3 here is CASSWVPVHSTELPYEQYF. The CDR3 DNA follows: TGTGCCAGCAGCTGGGTCCCTGTCCACAGTACCGAACTACCCTACGAGCAGTACTTC. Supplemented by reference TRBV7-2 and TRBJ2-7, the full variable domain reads GAGVSQSPSNKVTEKGKDVELRCDPISGHTALYWYRQSLGQGLEFLIYFQGNSAPDKSGLPSDRFSAERTGGSVSTLTIQRTQQEDSAVYLCASSWVPVHSTELPYEQYFGPGTRLTVT.

The CDR3 region is CASSHVGKGRPYEQYF. CDR3 DNA sequence: TGTGCCAGCAGCCACGTTGGTAAGGGGCGCCCCTACGAGCAGTACTTC. The V and J genes are TRBV3-1 and TRBJ2-7; possibly TRBD1 for D (5 bases). CDR3 length: 16 residues. V was trimmed by 3 bases and J by 2 bases, leaving 17 bases between them. The germline V gene has CDR1 LGHDT and CDR2 YNNKEL (reference sequence).